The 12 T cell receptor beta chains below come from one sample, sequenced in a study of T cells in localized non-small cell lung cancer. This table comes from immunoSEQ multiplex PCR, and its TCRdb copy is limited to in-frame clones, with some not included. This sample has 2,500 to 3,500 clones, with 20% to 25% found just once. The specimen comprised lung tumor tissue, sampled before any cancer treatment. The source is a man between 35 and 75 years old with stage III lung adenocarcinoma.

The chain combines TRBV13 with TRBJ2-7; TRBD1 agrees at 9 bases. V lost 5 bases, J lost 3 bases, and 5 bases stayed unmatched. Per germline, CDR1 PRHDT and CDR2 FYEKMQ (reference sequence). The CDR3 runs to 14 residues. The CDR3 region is CASSPGTGYYEQYF. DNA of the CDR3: TGTGCCAGCAGCCCCGGGACAGGGTACTACGAGCAGTACTTC.

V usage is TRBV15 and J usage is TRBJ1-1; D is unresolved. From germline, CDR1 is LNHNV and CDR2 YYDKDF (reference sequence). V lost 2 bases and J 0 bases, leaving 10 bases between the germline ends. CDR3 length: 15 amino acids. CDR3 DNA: TGTGCCACCAGCAGATCCGGACGGTTGAACACTGAAGCTTTCTTT. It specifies CATSRSGRLNTEAFF.

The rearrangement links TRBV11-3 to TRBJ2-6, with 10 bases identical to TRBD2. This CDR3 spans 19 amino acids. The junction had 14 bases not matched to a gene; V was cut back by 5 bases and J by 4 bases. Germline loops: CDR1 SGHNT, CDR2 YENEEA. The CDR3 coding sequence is TGTGCCAGCAGCCCCCTTCAAGCGGGGGGGCCGGAAGGGGCCAACGTCCTGACTTTC. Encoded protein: CASSPLQAGGPEGANVLTF. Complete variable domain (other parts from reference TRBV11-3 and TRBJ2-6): EAGVVQSPRYKIIEKKQPVAFWCNPISGHNTLYWYLQNLGQGPELLIRYENEEAVDDSQLPKDRFSAERLKGVDSTLKIQPAELGDSAVYLCASSPLQAGGPEGANVLTFGAGSRLTVL.

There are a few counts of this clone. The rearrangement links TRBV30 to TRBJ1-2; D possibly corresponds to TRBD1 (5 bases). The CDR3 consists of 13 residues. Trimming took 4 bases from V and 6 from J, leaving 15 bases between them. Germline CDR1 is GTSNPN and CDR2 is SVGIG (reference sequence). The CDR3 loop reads CAWTIFDRDGYTF. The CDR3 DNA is TGTGCCTGGACCATTTTCGACAGAGATGGCTACACCTTC.

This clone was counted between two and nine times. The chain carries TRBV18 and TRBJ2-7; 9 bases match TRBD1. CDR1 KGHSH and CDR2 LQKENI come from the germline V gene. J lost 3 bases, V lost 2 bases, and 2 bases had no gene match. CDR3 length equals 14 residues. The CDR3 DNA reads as TGTGCCAGCTCACCAGGGACAGGGCTCTACGAGCAGTACTTC. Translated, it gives CASSPGTGLYEQYF. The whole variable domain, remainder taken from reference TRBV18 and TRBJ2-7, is NAGVMQNPRHLVRRRGQEARLRCSPMKGHSHVYWYRQLPEEGLKFMVYLQKENIIDESGMPKERFSAEFPKEGPSILRIQQVVRGDSAAYFCASSPGTGLYEQYFGPGTRLTVT.

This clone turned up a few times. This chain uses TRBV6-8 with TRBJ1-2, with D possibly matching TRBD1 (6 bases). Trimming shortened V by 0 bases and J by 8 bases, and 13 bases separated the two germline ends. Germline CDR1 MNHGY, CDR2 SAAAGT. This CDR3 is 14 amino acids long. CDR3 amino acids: CASSYSHRDRGYTF. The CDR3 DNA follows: TGTGCCAGCAGTTACTCTCACAGGGATCGGGGCTACACCTTC.

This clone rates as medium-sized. The CDR3 sequence is CASSRLLSGNTIYF. The CDR3 nucleotides are TGTGCCAGCAGCCGACTTTTATCTGGAAACACCATATATTTT. The chain links TRBV11-3 to TRBJ1-3; unclear D gene. This CDR3 contains 14 residues. Germline V CDR1 and CDR2: SGHNT, YENEEA. V was pared by 5 bases and J by 1 base, with 9 bases between.

The CDR3 DNA is TGCGCCAGCAGCCAAGAGAGGAGACCCTTTGAAAAACTGTTTTTT. Encoded protein: CASSQERRPFEKLFF. The genes are TRBV4-1 and TRBJ1-4; no clear D. Looked up from germline, CDR1 is MGHRA and CDR2 is YSYEKL. CDR3 length equals 15 residues. Trimming removed 0 bases at V and 7 bases at J, with 12 bases between.

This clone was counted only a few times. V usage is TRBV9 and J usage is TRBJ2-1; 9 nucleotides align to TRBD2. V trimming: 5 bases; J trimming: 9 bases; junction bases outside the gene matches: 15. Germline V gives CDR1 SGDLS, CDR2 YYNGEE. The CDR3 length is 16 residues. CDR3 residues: CASSAGYRGGAGEQFF. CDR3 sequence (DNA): TGTGCCAGCAGTGCAGGTTATCGCGGGGGGGCCGGTGAGCAGTTCTTC. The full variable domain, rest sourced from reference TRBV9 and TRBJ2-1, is DSGVTQTPKHLITATGQRVTLRCSPRSGDLSVYWYQQSLDQGLQFLIQYYNGEERAKGNILERFSAQQFPDLHSELNLSSLELGDSALYFCASSAGYRGGAGEQFFGPGTRLTVL.

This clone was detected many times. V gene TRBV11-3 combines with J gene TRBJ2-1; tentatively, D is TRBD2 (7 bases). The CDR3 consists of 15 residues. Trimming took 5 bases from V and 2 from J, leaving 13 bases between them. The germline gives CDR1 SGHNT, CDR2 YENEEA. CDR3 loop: CASSVGGATYNEQFF. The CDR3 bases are TGTGCCAGCAGCGTTGGGGGGGCCACCTACAATGAGCAGTTCTTC.

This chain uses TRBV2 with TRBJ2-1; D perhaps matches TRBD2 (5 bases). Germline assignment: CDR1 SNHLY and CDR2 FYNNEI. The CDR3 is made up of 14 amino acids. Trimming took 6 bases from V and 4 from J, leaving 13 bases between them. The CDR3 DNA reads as TGTGCCAGCAGGGGGAGCAGCGAGTACAATGAGCAGTTCTTC. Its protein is CASRGSSEYNEQFF.

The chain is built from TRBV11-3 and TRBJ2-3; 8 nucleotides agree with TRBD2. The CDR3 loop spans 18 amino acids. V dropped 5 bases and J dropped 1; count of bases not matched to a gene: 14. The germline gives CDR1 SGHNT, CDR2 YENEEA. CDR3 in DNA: TGTGCCAGCAGCGGACCAGTGCCTAGCGGGTGGGGCACAGATACGCAGTATTTT. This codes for CASSGPVPSGWGTDTQYF.